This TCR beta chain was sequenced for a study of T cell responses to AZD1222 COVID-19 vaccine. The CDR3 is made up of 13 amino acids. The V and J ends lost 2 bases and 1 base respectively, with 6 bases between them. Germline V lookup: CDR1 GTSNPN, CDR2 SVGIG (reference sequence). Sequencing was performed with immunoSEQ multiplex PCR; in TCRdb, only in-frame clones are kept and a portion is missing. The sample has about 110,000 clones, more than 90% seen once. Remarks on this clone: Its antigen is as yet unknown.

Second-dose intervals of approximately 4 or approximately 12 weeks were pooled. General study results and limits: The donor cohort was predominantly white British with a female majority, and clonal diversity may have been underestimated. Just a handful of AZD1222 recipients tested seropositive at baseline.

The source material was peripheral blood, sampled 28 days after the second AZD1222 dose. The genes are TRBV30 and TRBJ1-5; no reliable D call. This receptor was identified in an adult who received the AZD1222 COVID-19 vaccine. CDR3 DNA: TGTGCCTGGAGTTCTTGGAGCAATCAGCCCCAGCATTTT. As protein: CAWSSWSNQPQHF.